This T cell receptor beta chain is from a study of vaccination effects on CD4 cells after COVID-19 (dated by TCRdb to the early 2020s). The study in broad terms: In the ViraFEST assay, PBMC were stimulated with viral peptide pools, and TCR sequencing was then used to find antigen-specific CD4+ T cell clonotypes based on their expansion. Post-vaccine samples across the study were collected a median of 72 days after the second dose, with a range of 14 to 241. Each well held two million PBMC cultured in IMDM containing roughly 5% human AB serum, roughly 9.6 IU/ml IL-2 and gentamicin, along with about 9.5 ug/ml peptides. SARS-CoV-2 spike-specific CD4+ TCR repertoires were compared before and after mRNA vaccination in COVID-19 convalescent patients and in infection-naive vaccine recipients. A total of 10 COVID-19 convalescent patients and several SARS-CoV-2-naive healthy vaccine recipients were included in the full study. Cultures from other donors in the study were sequenced using the Oncomine TCR Beta short-read assay on an Illumina iSeq 100.

To note about this clone: Its antigen specificity is not known. No clone much larger than this one lies a single base away; base qualities are absent.

After around eleven days of culture, CD4+ T cells were isolated with the EasySep CD4+ T cell isolation kit. Each participant got two doses of an mRNA SARS-CoV-2 vaccine, either BNT162b2 or mRNA-1273. Healthy vaccine recipients had no prior SARS-CoV-2 infection, confirmed by negative nucleocapsid antibodies before and after vaccination. On days 3 and 7, half of the culture medium was replaced with fresh IL-2-containing medium. Unless noted otherwise, every peptide stimulation condition was cultured in triplicate wells. PBMC were separated from whole blood using Ficoll-Paque Plus gradient centrifugation and were then either cryopreserved at -140C or used fresh. The QIAamp micro DNA kit was used to extract genomic DNA from the cultured CD4+ T cells. According to the germline V gene (reference sequence), CDR1 reads MNHEY and CDR2 reads SMNVEV. Clipping removes 2 bases from V and 2 bases from J, with 4 as the unmatched junction base count. Counted from cysteine to phenylalanine, this CDR3 has 15 amino acids. Only the CDR3 portion is preserved as DNA: 45 bases, with reading frame beginning at the first base.

Library preparation used the immunoSEQ multiplex PCR assay. DNA from the cultured and isolated CD4+ T cells underwent TCR beta CDR3 sequencing. Regarding the original processing steps: Non-productive TCR sequences were removed, reads were trimmed to the CDR3 region, and CDR3s of at least 7 amino acids were retained. Antigen-specific clonotypes were identified using the MANAFEST web app by comparison of expansion in peptide wells against reference cultures. To count as positive, a clone had to show expansion at FDR<0.05 compared with the reference and with all other wells, an odds ratio above 5, and a frequency above 0.1% in two replicate wells. A clonotype was defined as cross-reactive if the clonotype was significantly expanded both in SARS-CoV-2 spike wells and in at least one common cold coronavirus spike condition. Levenshtein distance calculated with the stringdist R package was used to assess CDR3 similarity, and unrooted trees were constructed with ape in R 3.6.1. TCRdb took over this immuneACCESS table, retaining in-frame rearrangements with V and J assigned. Such tables are incomplete; in checked studies, under half of the missing clones stem from an unresolved V gene, and the remainder is unexplained. V and J calls and clone size are copied from that table; D and trimming were computed from the DNA. The sample profile shows approximately 47,000 clones; under 80% of them were found once. Jointly, the top ten make up 6.5% to 7.5% of the sample.

On the study overall, not on this receptor specifically: In healthy vaccine recipients, vaccine-induced clones were almost all SARS-CoV-2 mono-reactive, with only 1 of 255 being cross-reactive with common cold coronaviruses. Only a small number of convalescent patients were included, and no early post-infection timepoints were available, which limited the study. Marked clonal contraction was observed in both infection-induced and vaccine-induced clones at late post-vaccination timepoints, consistent with waning T cell responses.

The V gene is TRBV27 and the J gene is TRBJ2-7; TRBD1 fits 9 bases in the junction. The sequencing here drew on CD4+ T cells from PBMCs cultured without peptide, taken after COVID-19 vaccination. This sequence originates from a human donor who received a COVID-19 vaccine. The CDR3 reads as follows: CASSLRDRAAYEQYF. The nucleotides are TGTGCCAGCAGTTTACGGGACAGGGCCGCCTACGAGCAGTACTTC.